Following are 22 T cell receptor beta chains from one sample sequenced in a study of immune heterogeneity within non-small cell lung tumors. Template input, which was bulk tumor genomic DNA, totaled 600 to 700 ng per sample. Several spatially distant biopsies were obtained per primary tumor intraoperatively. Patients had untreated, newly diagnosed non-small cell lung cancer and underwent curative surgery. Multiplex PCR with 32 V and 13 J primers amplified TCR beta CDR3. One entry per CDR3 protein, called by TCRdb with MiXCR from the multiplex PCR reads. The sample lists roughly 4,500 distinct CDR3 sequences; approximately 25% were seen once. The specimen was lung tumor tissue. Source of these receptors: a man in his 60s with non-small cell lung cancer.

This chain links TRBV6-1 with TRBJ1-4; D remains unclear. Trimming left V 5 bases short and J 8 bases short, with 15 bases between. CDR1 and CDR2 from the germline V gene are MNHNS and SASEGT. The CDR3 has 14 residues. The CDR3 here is CASSSRGFGEKLFF. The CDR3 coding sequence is TGTGCCAGCAGTTCCCGGGGTTTTGGGGAAAAACTGTTTTTT.

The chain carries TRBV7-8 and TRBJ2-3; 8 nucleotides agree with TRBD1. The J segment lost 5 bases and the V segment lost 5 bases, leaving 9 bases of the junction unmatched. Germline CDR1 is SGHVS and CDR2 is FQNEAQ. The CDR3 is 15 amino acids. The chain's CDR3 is CASSDTGQGRDTQYF. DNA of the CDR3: TGTGCCAGCAGCGATACCGGACAGGGAAGAGATACGCAGTATTTT.

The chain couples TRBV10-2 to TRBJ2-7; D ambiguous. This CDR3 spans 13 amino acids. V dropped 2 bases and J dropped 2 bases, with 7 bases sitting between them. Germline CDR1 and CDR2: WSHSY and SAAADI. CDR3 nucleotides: TGCGCCAGCAGTGAGCTGCCCGCCTACGAGCAGTACTTC. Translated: CASSELPAYEQYF.

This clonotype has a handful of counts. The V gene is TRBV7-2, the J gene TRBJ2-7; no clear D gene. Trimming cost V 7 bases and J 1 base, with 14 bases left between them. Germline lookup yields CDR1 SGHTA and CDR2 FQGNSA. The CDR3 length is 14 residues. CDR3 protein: CASTPTVKSYEQYF. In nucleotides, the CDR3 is TGTGCCAGCACCCCGACCGTTAAATCCTACGAGCAGTACTTC.

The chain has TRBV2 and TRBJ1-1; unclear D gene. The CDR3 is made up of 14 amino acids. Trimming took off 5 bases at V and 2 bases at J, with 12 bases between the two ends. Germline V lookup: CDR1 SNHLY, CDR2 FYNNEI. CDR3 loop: CASSLAPANTEAFF. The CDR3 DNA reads TGTGCCAGCAGTTTAGCACCGGCTAACACTGAAGCTTTCTTT.

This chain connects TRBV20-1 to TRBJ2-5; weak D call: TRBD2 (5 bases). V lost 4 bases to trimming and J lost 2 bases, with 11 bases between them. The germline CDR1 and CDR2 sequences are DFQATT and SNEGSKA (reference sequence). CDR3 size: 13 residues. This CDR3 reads CSAIYGIQETQYF. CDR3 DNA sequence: TGCAGTGCTATCTACGGGATACAAGAGACCCAGTACTTC.

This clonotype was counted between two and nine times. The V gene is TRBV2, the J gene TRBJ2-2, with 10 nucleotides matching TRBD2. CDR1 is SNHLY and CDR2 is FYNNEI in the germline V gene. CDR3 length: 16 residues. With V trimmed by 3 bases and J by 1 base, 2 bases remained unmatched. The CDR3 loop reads CASSDGLAENTGELFF. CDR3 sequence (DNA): TGTGCCAGCAGTGACGGACTAGCGGAGAACACCGGGGAGCTGTTTTTT.

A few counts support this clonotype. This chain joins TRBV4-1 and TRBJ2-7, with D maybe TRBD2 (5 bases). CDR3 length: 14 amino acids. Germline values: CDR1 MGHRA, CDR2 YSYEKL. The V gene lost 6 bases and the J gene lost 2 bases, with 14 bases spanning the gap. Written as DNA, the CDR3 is TGCGCCAGCAGTCGATGGCTAGCCCCCTACGAGCAGTACTTC. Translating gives CASSRWLAPYEQYF.

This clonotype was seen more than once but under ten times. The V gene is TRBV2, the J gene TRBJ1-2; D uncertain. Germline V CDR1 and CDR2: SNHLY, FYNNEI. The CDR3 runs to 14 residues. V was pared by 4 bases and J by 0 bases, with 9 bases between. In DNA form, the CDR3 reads TGTGCCAGCAGTGTTGGCCAAGCTAACTATGGCTACACCTTC. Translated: CASSVGQANYGYTF.

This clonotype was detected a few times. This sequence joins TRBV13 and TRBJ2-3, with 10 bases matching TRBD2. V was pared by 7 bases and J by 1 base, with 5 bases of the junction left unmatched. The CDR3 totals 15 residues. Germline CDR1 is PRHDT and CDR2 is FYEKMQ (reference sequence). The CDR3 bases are TGTGCCAGCAACAGCGGGAGGGGTCGCACAGATACGCAGTATTTT. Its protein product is CASNSGRGRTDTQYF. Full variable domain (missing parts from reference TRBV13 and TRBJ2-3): AAGVIQSPRHLIKEKRETATLKCYPIPRHDTVYWYQQGPGQDPQFLISFYEKMQSDKGSIPDRFSAQQFSDYHSELNMSSLELGDSALYFCASNSGRGRTDTQYFGPGTRLTVL.

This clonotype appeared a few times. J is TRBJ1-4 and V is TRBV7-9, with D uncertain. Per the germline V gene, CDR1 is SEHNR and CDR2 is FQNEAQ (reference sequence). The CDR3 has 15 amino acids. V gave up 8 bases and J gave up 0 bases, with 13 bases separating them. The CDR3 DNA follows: TGTGCCAGCTGCCCTGAGACCCCAACTAATGAAAAACTGTTTTTT. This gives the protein CASCPETPTNEKLFF.

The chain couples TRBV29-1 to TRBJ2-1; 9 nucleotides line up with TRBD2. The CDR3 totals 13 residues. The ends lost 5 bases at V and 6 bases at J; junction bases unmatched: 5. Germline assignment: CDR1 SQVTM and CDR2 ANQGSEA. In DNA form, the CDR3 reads TGCAGCGTTATGAGCGGGAGGCCCAATGAGCAGTTCTTC. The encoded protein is CSVMSGRPNEQFF.

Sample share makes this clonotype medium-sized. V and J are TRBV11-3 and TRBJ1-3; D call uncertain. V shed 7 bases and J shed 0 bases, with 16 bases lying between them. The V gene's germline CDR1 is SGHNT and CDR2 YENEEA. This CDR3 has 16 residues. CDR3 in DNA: TGTGCCAGCACCCTGGTGGGGAAGGGCTCTGGAAACACCATATATTTT. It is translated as CASTLVGKGSGNTIYF. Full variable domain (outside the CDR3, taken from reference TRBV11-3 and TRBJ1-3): EAGVVQSPRYKIIEKKQPVAFWCNPISGHNTLYWYLQNLGQGPELLIRYENEEAVDDSQLPKDRFSAERLKGVDSTLKIQPAELGDSAVYLCASTLVGKGSGNTIYFGEGSWLTVV.

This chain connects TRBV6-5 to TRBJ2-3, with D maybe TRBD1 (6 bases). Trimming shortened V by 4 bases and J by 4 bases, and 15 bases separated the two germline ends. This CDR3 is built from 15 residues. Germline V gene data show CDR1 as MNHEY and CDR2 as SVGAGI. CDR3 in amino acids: CASSFIQGAADTQYF. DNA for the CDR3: TGTGCCAGCAGTTTCATACAGGGAGCGGCAGATACGCAGTATTTT.

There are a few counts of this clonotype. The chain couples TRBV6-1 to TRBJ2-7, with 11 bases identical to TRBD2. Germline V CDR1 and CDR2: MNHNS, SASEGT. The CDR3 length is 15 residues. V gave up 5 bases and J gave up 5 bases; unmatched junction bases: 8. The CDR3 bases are TGTGCCAGCAGTCTAGCGGGAGGAGTAGTTGACGAGCAGTACTTC. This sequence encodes CASSLAGGVVDEQYF.

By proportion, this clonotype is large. The CDR3 loop is CSAQGSGSSYNEQFF. CDR3 nucleotides: TGCAGTGCCCAAGGAAGCGGTAGCTCCTACAATGAGCAGTTCTTC. The chain couples TRBV20-1 to TRBJ2-1; D is perhaps TRBD2 (5 bases). The V end was cut by 6 bases, the J end by 0 bases, with 15 bases between. This CDR3 is 15 amino acids long. Germline V lookup: CDR1 DFQATT, CDR2 SNEGSKA (reference sequence).

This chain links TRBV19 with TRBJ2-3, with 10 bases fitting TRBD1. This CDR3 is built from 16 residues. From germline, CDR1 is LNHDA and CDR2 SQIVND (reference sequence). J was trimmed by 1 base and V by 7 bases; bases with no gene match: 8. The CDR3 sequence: CASIQSGTGGTDTQYF. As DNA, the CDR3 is TGTGCCAGTATTCAGAGTGGGACAGGGGGCACAGATACGCAGTATTTT.

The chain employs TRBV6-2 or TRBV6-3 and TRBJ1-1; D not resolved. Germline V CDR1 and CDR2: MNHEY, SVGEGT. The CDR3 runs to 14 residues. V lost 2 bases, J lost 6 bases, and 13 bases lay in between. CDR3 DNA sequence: TGTGCCAGCAGTTACGACCTCTTTGGAGCTGAAGCTTTCTTT. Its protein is CASSYDLFGAEAFF.

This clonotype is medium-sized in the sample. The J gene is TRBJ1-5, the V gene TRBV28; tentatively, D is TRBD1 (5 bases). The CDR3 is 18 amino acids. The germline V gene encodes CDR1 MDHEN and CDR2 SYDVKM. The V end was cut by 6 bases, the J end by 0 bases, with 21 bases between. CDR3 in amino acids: CASSHDFRALYSNQPQHF. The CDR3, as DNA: TGTGCCAGCAGCCATGACTTCAGGGCCCTCTATAGCAATCAGCCCCAGCATTTT.

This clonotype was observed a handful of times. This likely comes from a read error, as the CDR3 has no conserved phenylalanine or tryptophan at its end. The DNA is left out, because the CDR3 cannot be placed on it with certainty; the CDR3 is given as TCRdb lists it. CDR3 residues: CSATSGRAREQYFGP. The chain links TRBV20-1 to TRBJ2-3; the DNA was not used to check the table's D call, TRBD2. The germline CDR1 and CDR2 sequences are DFQATT and SNEGSKA (reference sequence). The CDR3 has 15 amino acids, counting both end residues.

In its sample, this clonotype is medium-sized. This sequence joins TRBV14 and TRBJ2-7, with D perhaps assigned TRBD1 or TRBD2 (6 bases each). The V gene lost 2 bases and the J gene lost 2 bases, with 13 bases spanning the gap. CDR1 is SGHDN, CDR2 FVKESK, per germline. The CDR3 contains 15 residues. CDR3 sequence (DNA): TGTGCCAGCAGCCAATTAGGGGGAGGTACCTACGAGCAGTACTTC. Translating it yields CASSQLGGGTYEQYF.

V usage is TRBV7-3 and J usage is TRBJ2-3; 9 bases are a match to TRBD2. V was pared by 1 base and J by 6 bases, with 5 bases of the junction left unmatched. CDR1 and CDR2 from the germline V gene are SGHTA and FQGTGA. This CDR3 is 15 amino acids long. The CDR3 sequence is CASSLRGTSLDTQYF. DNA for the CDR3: TGTGCCAGCAGCTTAAGGGGGACTAGCCTTGATACGCAGTATTTT.